This T cell receptor (beta chain) appears in the sequencing data of a study of control samples from healthy donors and cancer patients. TCRdb keeps only in-frame clones here, not all; method: immunoSEQ multiplex PCR. The sample includes 150,000 to 160,000 clones, roughly 93% seen only once; the top ten take under 2.5%. This clone was observed a handful of times. V lost 4 bases to trimming and J lost 3 bases; unmatched junction nucleotides: 4. This CDR3 is built from 15 residues. Germline V gene sequence: CDR1 MNHEY, CDR2 SMNVEV (reference sequence). V gene TRBV27 combines with J gene TRBJ2-3, with 10 bases that match TRBD1. Sequencing was performed on blood. The TCR comes from a man aged 50 to 60 in good health. The CDR3 sequence is CASSSRDRGTDTQYF. The CDR3 nucleotides are TGTGCCAGCAGTTCCCGGGACAGGGGTACAGATACGCAGTATTTT.